The clone carrying this T cell receptor (beta chain) was seen a few times. Its antigen is as yet unknown. CDR3 length: 15 amino acids. V was cut by 2 bases and J by 1 base, with 10 bases left in between. Germline loops: CDR1 MNHEY, CDR2 SVGEGT. TCRdb re-derived calls from the 5' RACE reads in MiXCR, one entry per CDR3 protein. The data show over 350,000 distinct CDR3 sequences, with about 15% seen just once and around a fifth held by the top ten. This sample was included in a study of T-cell memory formation after mild COVID-19. Study conclusions and caveats: Contracting CD4+ clones were located mainly in CM and EM, and CD8+ clones in EMRA. Some responding clones appeared in pre-infection memory, suggesting cross-reactive memory joined.

The TCR sequence derives from a young man who had mild COVID-19 (a few samples of this study predate the infection). Cell type and time point are not known. The sequenced material came from PBMCs or a T cell subset sorted from them (not recorded which). The chain is built from TRBV6-2 or TRBV6-3 and TRBJ2-3; D is perhaps TRBD1 or TRBD2 (5 bases each). CDR3 sequence: CASSYPGRGTDTQYF. The DNA of the CDR3 is TGTGCCAGCAGTTACCCGGGACGGGGCACAGATACGCAGTATTTT.